The rows below give T cell receptor beta chains drawn from one sample of a study of identical twins. TCRdb ran MiXCR on the 5' RACE reads and lists one entry per CDR3 protein. Among roughly 290,000 distinct CDR3 sequences listed, roughly 9.8% were seen once. These data were also filed under a second study, of yellow fever vaccine responses in identical twins.

The material sequenced was CD8+ T cells sorted from blood. The receptors stem from a woman under 30 in good health. Each CDR3 is given with its conserved first and last residue. The D gene is left open where the match is weak. A row's size may be missing; if present it is once, few, many or a size class.

d_call,clone_size,v_call,j_call,cdr3_aa,cdr3_nt
TRBD2,.,TRBV7-9,TRBJ2-1,CASSPTLAGGPVNEQFF,TGTGCCAGCAGCCCCACTCTAGCGGGAGGGCCCGTCAATGAGCAGTTCTTC
TRBD2,.,TRBV28,TRBJ2-7,CASSPGLAFSNLYEQYF,TGTGCCAGCAGTCCGGGACTAGCGTTTTCAAACCTCTACGAGCAGTACTTC
TRBD1,many,TRBV12-3/TRBV12-4,TRBJ2-2,CASSTWTGGSTGELFF,TGTGCCAGCAGTACCTGGACAGGGGGCAGCACCGGGGAGCTGTTTTTT
.,.,TRBV9,TRBJ2-1,CASSVAGYNEQFF,TGTGCCAGCAGCGTAGCCGGATACAATGAGCAGTTCTTC
TRBD1,many,TRBV7-9,TRBJ2-1,CASSEQGAETYNEQFF,TGTGCCAGCAGCGAACAGGGGGCGGAAACCTACAATGAGCAGTTCTTC
.,.,TRBV10-3,TRBJ2-6,CAISDGANVLTF,TGTGCCATCAGTGACGGGGCCAACGTCCTGACTTTC
TRBD1,.,TRBV6-1,TRBJ2-7,CATTYSGGLYEQYF,TGTGCCACGACCTACTCAGGGGGCCTCTACGAGCAGTACTTC
TRBD1,few,TRBV5-1,TRBJ2-3,CASSWGQGSTDTQYF,TGCGCCAGCAGCTGGGGACAGGGGAGCACAGATACGCAGTATTTT
.,.,TRBV30,TRBJ2-6,CAWSVVGVSGANVLTF,TGTGCCTGGAGTGTTGTGGGGGTATCTGGGGCCAACGTCCTGACTTTC
TRBD1,few,TRBV28,TRBJ2-5,CASNMLQGAGETQYF,TGTGCCAGCAATATGCTACAGGGGGCCGGAGAGACCCAGTACTTC
.,many,TRBV4-3,TRBJ2-6,CASSQDRVSGANVLTF,TGCGCCAGCAGCCAAGACAGGGTGTCTGGGGCCAACGTCCTGACTTTC
.,many,TRBV3-1,TRBJ1-1,CASSQEVFRDARFWTEAFF,TGTGCCAGCAGCCAAGAGGTTTTCCGAGACGCCCGGTTTTGGACTGAAGCTTTCTTT
.,.,TRBV5-1,TRBJ2-7,CASRMTGREDEQYF,TGCGCCAGCAGAATGACGGGGCGCGAAGACGAGCAGTACTTC
.,many,TRBV12-3/TRBV12-4,TRBJ2-2,CASSLVAVNTGELFF,TGTGCCAGCAGTTTAGTAGCGGTTAACACCGGGGAGCTGTTTTTT
.,many,TRBV29-1,TRBJ2-1,CSVGRVGNEQFF,TGCAGCGTTGGTCGGGTAGGAAATGAGCAGTTCTTC